These 28 T cell receptor beta chains came from one sample sequenced in a study of post-analysis software for immune sequencing data. Broader study findings: Included in a set of four or five TRBV segments more frequent in patients than controls were TRBV5-6, TRBV5-1 and TRBV20-1.

No antigen has been identified for these receptors. Unique molecular identifiers were built into the TCR beta cDNA libraries. TCRdb reanalysed the PCR reads using MiXCR and keeps one entry per CDR3 protein. Among approximately 730,000 distinct CDR3 sequences listed, about half were seen once. Sequenced: blood. The receptor source for this set is a girl aged 5-17 years with multiple sclerosis.

This clonotype was seen more than once but under ten times. J is TRBJ2-1 and V is TRBV6-4; D unclear. Between the trimmed V and J ends, which lost 2 bases and 0 bases, there was a span of 8 bases. Germline V gene data show CDR1 as MRHNA and CDR2 as SNTAGT. The CDR3 length is 15 residues. The CDR3 region is CASSDTRSSYNEQFF. The DNA for the CDR3 is TGTGCCAGCAGTGACACGAGAAGCTCCTACAATGAGCAGTTCTTC.

The V gene is TRBV12-3 or TRBV12-4, the J gene TRBJ2-5, with 8 bases that match TRBD1. CDR3 size: 16 residues. Trimming took 3 bases from V and 0 from J; bases not matched to a gene: 6. CDR3 sequence: CASSFQGAKYQETQYF. CDR3 bases: TGTGCCAGCAGTTTCCAGGGGGCGAAATACCAAGAGACCCAGTACTTC.

This clonotype was counted between two and nine times. The chain joins TRBV20-1 to TRBJ1-1, with a possible D match to TRBD1 (6 bases). The V and J ends lost 3 bases and 3 bases respectively, with 8 bases between them. The germline V gene encodes CDR1 DFQATT and CDR2 SNEGSKA (reference sequence). CDR3 length: 12 residues. CDR3 region: CSASGGHTEAFF. Written as DNA, the CDR3 is TGCAGTGCTAGTGGGGGGCACACTGAAGCTTTCTTT.

There are a few counts of this clonotype. The chain joins TRBV7-2 to TRBJ1-2, with 9 bases matching TRBD1. Trimming cost V 5 bases and J 8 bases; bases outside gene matches: 6. In germline, CDR1 is SGHTA, CDR2 FQGNSA. The CDR3 length is 13 residues. The CDR3 sequence is CASSPDRGRGYTF. DNA for the CDR3: TGTGCCAGCAGCCCGGACAGGGGACGGGGCTACACCTTC.

CDR3 sequence (DNA): TGCAGCGTCTGGGGACAGGCGAACACTGAAGCTTTCTTT. It codes for CSVWGQANTEAFF. The chain couples TRBV29-1 to TRBJ1-1; 8 nucleotides line up with TRBD1. In germline, CDR1 is SQVTM, CDR2 ANQGSEA. The CDR3 has 13 amino acids. The trim removed 6 bases at V and 1 base at J, leaving 4 bases unmatched. Supplemented by reference TRBV29-1 and TRBJ1-1, the full variable domain reads SAVISQKPSRDICQRGTSLTIQCQVDSQVTMMFWYRQQPGQSLTLIATANQGSEATYESGFVIDKFPISRPNLTFSTLTVSNMSPEDSSIYLCSVWGQANTEAFFGQGTRLTVV.

V is TRBV4-3 and J is TRBJ2-7; 9 bases are shared with TRBD2. The germline V gene has CDR1 LGHNA and CDR2 YSLEER. The CDR3 has 15 amino acids. J gave up 7 bases and V 1 base, and 8 bases lay outside the gene matches. The CDR3 is CASSQGLAANNEQYF. CDR3 DNA sequence: TGCGCCAGCAGCCAAGGACTAGCGGCCAACAATGAGCAGTACTTC.

The chain recombines TRBV5-1 with TRBJ2-3; D is possibly TRBD2 (6 bases). Germline V lookup: CDR1 SGHRS, CDR2 YFSETQ. Trimming left V 4 bases short and J 0 bases short, with 9 bases between. The CDR3 has 14 amino acids. CDR3 nucleotide sequence: TGCGCCAGCAGCCGGGAGACTAGCACAGATACGCAGTATTTT. Its translation: CASSRETSTDTQYF. The whole variable domain, remainder taken from reference TRBV5-1 and TRBJ2-3, is KAGVTQTPRYLIKTRGQQVTLSCSPISGHRSVSWYQQTPGQGLQFLFEYFSETQRNKGNFPGRFSGRQFSNSRSEMNVSTLELGDSALYLCASSRETSTDTQYFGPGTRLTVL.

This chain uses TRBV7-2 with TRBJ2-3, with 9 bases identical to TRBD2. J gave up 6 bases and V 1 base, and 8 bases lay outside the gene matches. CDR1 is SGHTA, CDR2 FQGNSA, per germline. The length of the CDR3 is 16 residues. The CDR3 region has the DNA TGTGCCAGCAGCTTAGAGCGAGCGGGAGGACTCGATACGCAGTATTTT. Protein sequence: CASSLERAGGLDTQYF.

This chain links TRBV7-2 with TRBJ2-2, with TRBD2 identical over 8 bases. There are 16 residues in the CDR3. Germline V gene lookup returns CDR1 SGHTA and CDR2 FQGNSA. V gave up 2 bases and J gave up 3 bases; unmatched junction bases: 5. CDR3 loop: CASSLHLTSDTGELFF. The CDR3 bases are TGTGCCAGCAGCTTACACTTGACTAGCGACACCGGGGAGCTGTTTTTT.

V is TRBV20-1 and J is TRBJ2-5; D is ambiguous. This CDR3 is 13 amino acids long. CDR1 is DFQATT and CDR2 is SNEGSKA in the germline V gene (reference sequence). The V gene lost 0 bases and the J gene lost 9 bases, with 14 bases spanning the gap. The chain's CDR3 is CSARDLLGRAQYF. As DNA, the CDR3 is TGCAGTGCTAGAGATCTTTTAGGAAGGGCCCAGTACTTC.

A remark on this clonotype: One end of the junction does not line up with germline, which may come from a read error. The chain combines TRBV7-7 with TRBJ2-5; 9 bases fit TRBD2. This CDR3 contains 14 residues. CDR1 is SSHAT and CDR2 is FNYEAQ in the germline V gene (reference sequence). CDR3 residues: CASSHVAGVETQYF. Written as DNA, the CDR3 is TGTGCTAGCAGCCACGTAGCGGGAGTGGAGACCCAGTACTTC.

The chain carries TRBV7-3 and TRBJ1-1, with 7 bases identical to TRBD1. CDR1 SGHTA and CDR2 FQGTGA come from the germline V gene. V was clipped by 5 bases and J by 4 bases; unmatched bases: 4. The CDR3 has 13 residues. CDR3 DNA: TGTGCCAGCAGCAGCCAGGGGGGCACTGAAGCTTTCTTT. Translating gives CASSSQGGTEAFF.

This clonotype has only a few counts. This CDR3 reads CASSLEGVDNEQFF. Written as DNA, the CDR3 is TGTGCCAGCAGCTTAGAAGGGGTGGACAATGAGCAGTTCTTC. The chain uses TRBV11-1 and TRBJ2-1; tentative D call: TRBD1 (5 bases). Per the germline V gene, CDR1 is SGHAT and CDR2 is FQDESV (reference sequence). Trimming shortened V by 1 base and J by 5 bases, and 9 bases separated the two germline ends. This CDR3 is built from 14 residues.

The chain couples TRBV12-5 to TRBJ2-1, with D perhaps TRBD1 or TRBD2 (5 bases each). V dropped 7 bases and J dropped 0 bases, with 28 bases sitting between them. The CDR3 length is 20 residues. Germline CDR1 and CDR2: LGHNT and FRNRAP. Here the CDR3 reads CASVATGTARPMPSYNEQFF. The CDR3 coding sequence is TGTGCTAGTGTTGCAACCGGGACCGCGAGACCCATGCCCTCCTACAATGAGCAGTTCTTC.

This chain joins TRBV4-2 and TRBJ1-1; 9 bases map to TRBD1. The junction had 6 bases not matched to a gene; V was cut back by 1 base and J by 3 bases. The CDR3 consists of 16 residues. Germline CDR1 LGHNA, CDR2 YNFKEQ. The DNA for the CDR3 is TGTGCCAGCAGCCAAGGGGACAGGGCGTTTGACACTGAAGCTTTCTTT. The encoded protein is CASSQGDRAFDTEAFF.

Written as DNA, the CDR3 is TGTGCCAGCAGTTCGGGCAGGATCTACACCTTC. Translation: CASSSGRIYTF. V is TRBV12-3 or TRBV12-4 and J is TRBJ1-2; no firm D call. Trimming removed 4 bases at V and 10 bases at J, with 10 bases between. The CDR3 covers 11 residues.

The rearrangement uses TRBV28 and TRBJ2-1, with 15 bases fitting TRBD2. This CDR3 is 18 amino acids long. Trimming removed 4 bases from V and 9 bases from J; junction bases left unmatched: 13. CDR1 and CDR2 (germline): MDHEN, SYDVKM. The CDR3 protein is CASSYGLAGGPISGEQFF. The CDR3 bases are TGTGCCAGCAGTTACGGACTAGCGGGAGGGCCCATTTCTGGTGAGCAGTTCTTC.

The rearrangement joins TRBV24-1 to TRBJ2-3; D not resolved. Trimming took 5 bases from V and 0 from J, leaving 5 bases between them. Germline V gene sequence: CDR1 KGHDR, CDR2 SFDVKD. This CDR3 is 13 amino acids long. CDR3 sequence: CATSVASTDTQYF. CDR3 in DNA: TGTGCCACCAGTGTGGCAAGCACAGATACGCAGTATTTT.

The V call is TRBV6-1, the J call TRBJ2-7; a possible D gene is TRBD1 (7 bases). The V end was cut by 11 bases, the J end by 2 bases, with 16 bases between. Germline V gene sequence: CDR1 MNHNS, CDR2 SASEGT. The CDR3 length is 13 residues. The CDR3 DNA reads TGTGCCGGCGGGGACCAGGGGGCCTACGAGCAGTACTTC. Translating it yields CAGGDQGAYEQYF.

This clonotype was found once. CDR3: CSAHDRAISSYEQYF. The CDR3 DNA reads TGCAGTGCACATGACAGGGCGATAAGCTCCTACGAGCAGTACTTC. The J gene is TRBJ2-7, the V gene TRBV20-1; 7 bases match TRBD1. The CDR3 length is 15 residues. Germline-derived CDR1 and CDR2 are DFQATT and SNEGSKA (reference sequence). J lost 0 bases, V lost 6 bases, and 11 bases had no gene match.

The J gene is TRBJ2-5, the V gene TRBV7-2; 9 bases align to TRBD2. With 2 bases clipped from V and 3 bases from J, the junction kept 4 bases outside the gene matches. Germline loops: CDR1 SGHTA, CDR2 FQGNSA. The CDR3 is 15 residues long. The CDR3 loop reads CASSLSSGAEETQYF. The DNA of the CDR3 is TGTGCCAGCAGCTTATCTAGCGGGGCCGAAGAGACCCAGTACTTC.

The CDR3 is CATSINDGFTDTQYF. CDR3 coding DNA: TGTGCCACCAGCATAAACGACGGTTTTACAGATACGCAGTATTTT. The rearrangement links TRBV15 to TRBJ2-3, with D hard to call. Trimming shortened V by 4 bases and J by 3 bases, and 14 bases separated the two germline ends. There are 15 residues in the CDR3. Germline CDR1 LNHNV, CDR2 YYDKDF (reference sequence).

The chain is built from TRBV20-1 and TRBJ2-5; D is possibly TRBD1 or TRBD2 (6 bases each). Per the germline V gene, CDR1 is DFQATT and CDR2 is SNEGSKA (reference sequence). CDR3 length: 15 amino acids. With 6 bases removed from V and 2 bases from J, the gap between germline ends came to 19 bases. Here the CDR3 reads CSAQPGAGRQETQYF. The CDR3 nucleotides are TGCAGTGCGCAACCAGGGGCGGGGAGACAAGAGACCCAGTACTTC.

This clonotype was observed a single time. Its ends do not fully match the called genes, so a read error is possible. The V and J genes are TRBV4-1 and TRBJ2-1, with unresolved D. This CDR3 region has 15 residues. The germline CDR1 and CDR2 sequences are MGHRA and YSYEKL. DNA of the CDR3: TGCGCCAGCAGCCAAGAAGGTTGGCGGTACAATGAGCAGGTCTTC. Its translation is CASSQEGWRYNEQVF.

V usage is TRBV20-1 and J usage is TRBJ1-5, with no clear D. CDR1 and CDR2 (germline): DFQATT, SNEGSKA (reference sequence). V was cut by 7 bases and J by 1 base, with 11 bases left in between. The CDR3 sequence is 13 residues long. Written as DNA, the CDR3 is TGCAGTGGGAGAAGAGAGAGCAATCAGCCCCAGCATTTT. Protein product: CSGRRESNQPQHF.

This clonotype was observed a few times. The chain joins TRBV9 to TRBJ2-5; weak D call: TRBD2 (5 bases). The V end lost 0 bases, the J end lost 11 bases, and 17 bases lay between the germline ends. This CDR3 has 14 residues. Germline V gene lookup returns CDR1 SGDLS and CDR2 YYNGEE. The CDR3 protein is CASSVDSGYNEQYF. CDR3 in DNA: TGTGCCAGCAGCGTAGACAGCGGATACAATGAGCAGTACTTC.

The chain has TRBV29-1 and TRBJ2-3; unclear D gene. The V end lost 3 bases, the J end lost 6 bases, and 13 bases lay between the germline ends. The CDR3 has 13 residues. Germline-derived CDR1 and CDR2 are SQVTM and ANQGSEA. The CDR3, as DNA: TGCAGCGTTGAGTGGCAGGCCCCGGATACGCAGTATTTT. It is translated as CSVEWQAPDTQYF.

The chain has TRBV28 and TRBJ2-3; D call uncertain. Germline loops: CDR1 MDHEN, CDR2 SYDVKM. Trimming shortened V by 6 bases and J by 2 bases, and 12 bases separated the two germline ends. This CDR3 region has 14 residues. The chain's CDR3 is CASSLGRLTDTQYF. CDR3 nucleotide sequence: TGTGCCAGCAGCTTGGGCAGGCTCACAGATACGCAGTATTTT.